The sequence of this TCR beta chain was determined in a study of hypomethylating agent response in myelodysplastic syndrome. The wider study: Six patients responded with complete response or hematologic improvement; roughly 5 did not.

The CDR3 extends over 14 amino acids. Germline trimming cut 4 bases from V and 7 bases from J; bases unmatched to any gene: 8. Germline CDR1 reads SGHKS; CDR2 reads YYEKEE (reference sequence). Clones were read by immunoSEQ multiplex PCR, and TCRdb kept only the in-frame ones, dropping some. This table holds thousands of clones, 85% to 90% found once. Sequencing used bone marrow, obtained before or after starting hypomethylating agent treatment for myelodysplastic syndrome (not recorded which). This clonotype was sampled from a human donor with myelodysplastic syndrome. The chain joins TRBV5-5 to TRBJ1-1; 9 bases map to TRBD1. The chain's CDR3 is CASSPTGGRDEAFF. The CDR3 region has the DNA TGTGCCAGCAGCCCGACAGGGGGGCGAGATGAAGCTTTCTTT. Supplemented by reference TRBV5-5 and TRBJ1-1, the full variable domain reads DAGVTQSPTHLIKTRGQQVTLRCSPISGHKSVSWYQQVLGQGPQFIFQYYEKEERGRGNFPDRFSARQFPNYSSELNVNALLLGDSALYLCASSPTGGRDEAFFGQGTRLTVV.